This entry is about one T cell receptor (beta chain). Its cognate antigen has yet to be identified. Libraries came from the immunoSEQ multiplex PCR assay. For the multiplex PCR, a mixture combining 60 forward primers for TCR Vbeta segments and 13 reverse primers for TCR Jbeta segments was used. Amplification of the CDR3 region of rearranged TCR beta genes was performed with a multiplex PCR assay on genomic DNA. The Illumina HiSeq System was used to sequence the amplified TCR beta libraries as 87-base-pair reads. In the source study's methods: In a later analysis, roughly 80 million unique TCR beta chains were counted across the 666 repertoires, and about 10 million of these chains were shared by at least two donors. To remove PCR and sequencing errors, raw reads were error-corrected and collapsed into unique sequences using a nearest-neighbor algorithm that merged closely related sequences. V, D and J gene segments were assigned by aligning CDR3 sequences to IMGT reference sequences. Each retained sequence needed at least a six-nucleotide match to both a V gene segment and a J gene segment. A rearrangement counted as productive if the CDR3 had no stop codons and remained in frame with V and J, and every other rearrangement counted as non-productive. Following IMGT convention, CDR3 was defined as the stretch from the second conserved V-encoded cysteine up to the conserved J-encoded phenylalanine. In an earlier analysis of 500 to 650 of the donors, sequences lacking an unambiguous match to a single V gene segment were excluded. An earlier analysis of over 450 of the donors classified V segments as functional when productive rearrangements were above 56.7% and as segregating when the standard deviation between donors was above 5%. A statistical classification framework was built for diagnosing cytomegalovirus status from the catalog of TCR beta chain sequences. In a later analysis, V and J genes were assigned by comparing TCR nucleotide sequences against IMGT/GENE-DB human TR gene sequences. The TCRdist pipeline was used in a later analysis to assign CDR3 sequences and most-parsimonious VDJ recombination scenarios. In a later analysis, each TCR beta chain was defined by its CDR3 amino acid sequence together with its V-gene family, and reads lacking a unique V-gene family were excluded. To address suspected cross-contamination and a sequencing artifact, a later analysis removed 592 highly shared, low-generation-probability nucleotide sequences. In a later analysis, a clonal expansion index was calculated for each public chain from normalized within-repertoire ranks of inferred template counts. Generation probabilities in a later analysis came from a VDJ recombination model fitted to out-of-frame rearrangements, and those results were checked against IGoR. In a later analysis, TCR-TCR, TCR-HLA and TCR-CMV co-occurrence was scored with hypergeometric tests, and a repertoire-size bias correction was applied to TCR pairs. False discovery rates were estimated in a later analysis by permuting HLA or CMV assignments 20 times. In a later analysis, co-occurring TCRs were grouped using DBSCAN, and TCRdist sequence similarity was added for clustering within HLA-allele-positive subsets. Co-occurrence clustering excluded repertoires with fewer than 30,000 or more than 120,000 public chains, plus five with anomalous nucleotide sharing. Held by TCRdb, this immuneACCESS table contains in-frame sequences only and omits some clones. Under half of the omission traces to an unresolved V gene where checked; the cause of the rest is unknown. V and J calls and clone size are given by that table; D and trimming were obtained from the DNA. Per the sample table, the count is about 200,000 clones. Approximately 0.74% of the sample is taken by the ten largest.

The cohort was made up of approximately 670 healthy bone marrow donors. Cohort members were all nominally healthy when sampled, although unrecorded immune exposures were likely present. The donor was CMV seronegative and belonged to the group of around 400 seronegative cohort members. A peripheral blood sample was provided by each donor, and peripheral blood mononuclear cells were used for TCR beta sequencing. The Qiagen DNeasy Blood Extraction Kit was used to extract genomic DNA from the blood cell samples. The entry originates in a study of cytomegalovirus exposure and HLA in healthy donors (dated by TCRdb to 2015 to 2018). General notes on the study: According to an earlier analysis of a few hundred of the donors, roughly 180 million T cells yielded approximately 120 million unique TCR beta sequences and approximately 280 Gb of sequence data. Donor age, sex, ethnicity and CMV serostatus were collected together with the repertoire data. Rather than drawing on any new phenotypic data, the later analysis identified candidate immune exposures from TCR beta sequences and the way those sequences occurred across donors. An early release that covered about 600 HLA-typed donors contained around 300 gigabases of sequencing data and about 84 million unique TCR sequences. The T cell repertoires of around 670 subjects were profiled by immunosequencing and related to cytomegalovirus serostatus. High-throughput TCR immunosequencing, statistical association of individual TCRs with disease status, and machine learning were combined to predict cytomegalovirus infection status. HLA typing included class I and class II loci at four-digit resolution. Every repertoire in the discovery cohort had been generated on one and the same sequencing platform. Of the roughly 430 genotyped donors, over 65% fell in the genetic ancestry cluster associated with self-reported Caucasian donors. Among about 400 genotyped donors of the cohort, an average of around 250,000 unique TCR beta nucleotide sequences was sequenced per donor, of which approximately 18% were non-productive. To decide whether each TCR beta V gene segment behaved as functional or pseudogenic, an earlier analysis of 587 of the donors relied on high-throughput TCR beta sequencing. In addition to the first cohort of 650 to 750 subjects, a separate validation cohort of over 90 different subjects was used. Because of strong linkage in the cohort, five DR-DQ haplotypes were treated as single units for association and clustering. A later analysis re-examined previously published TCR beta repertoires from more than 550 donors and added high-resolution HLA genotyping to investigate patterns of TCR occurrence. Genome-wide SNP genotypes for about 65% of the 666 donors were used in a later genetic analysis, which treated that subset as a discovery cohort. The study aimed to test whether cataloging public T cell receptors could reveal signatures of past pathogen exposure. The number of typed donors differed by locus: about 620-640 for A, B, C, DRB1 and DQB1; roughly 510 for DQA1; around 610 for DPA1; and about 450 for DPB1. Study-wide conclusions, independent of this receptor: While some public TCRs were present in many individuals, most TCR sequences turned up only very rarely across donors. According to the authors, the approach could potentially be generalized to other disease states and immunological phenotypes. According to a later genetic analysis, donors in an Asian-associated ancestry cluster had fewer N-insertions in productive TCRs than the approximately 650-donor mean. According to a later analysis, most CMV-associated TCR beta chains appeared to be HLA-restricted, and the HLA associations seemed to be driven largely by CMV exposure. A few of the identified cytomegalovirus-associated TCR beta chains were confirmed in vitro to be specific for cytomegalovirus antigens. Because some donors lacked HLA typing at each locus, the association tests relied only on the typed subset. In a later analysis, about 16,000 TCR beta sequences were associated with specific HLA alleles at a false discovery rate of 0.05. Several of the top co-occurrence clusters appeared to be linked to parvovirus B19, influenza, CMV and Epstein-Barr virus, according to a later analysis. Broadly in line with IMGT annotations, most TCR beta V segments showed up in productive rearrangements about 90% or about 30% of the time in an earlier analysis of 587 of the donors. In a later analysis, HLA-associated TCR beta chains showed more clonal expansion and lower generation probabilities than non-associated chains that were equally common. The study gave a list of 150 to 200 TCR beta chains associated with cytomegalovirus. A cluster of highly shared sequence variants was judged likely to be a technical artifact of the sequencing pipeline. A later analysis found that TCR association rates varied across HLA loci, with DRB1 alleles showing the most associated TCRs and HLA-C alleles the fewest. Only TCR beta chains were sequenced in this cohort, and the absence of alpha or paired-chain data limited detectable features. In a later genetic analysis, a missense DCLRE1C variant was associated with V-gene and J-gene trimming of TCR beta chains, and the association was replicated in an independent cohort. A further reported finding was that TCR beta sequences accurately predicted the HLA-A and HLA-B alleles for most subjects in the first cohort. The earlier analysis of almost 600 of the donors excluded over 15 rarely observed V segments, including chromosome 9 orphons, because counts were too low. Assigning TCR associations to individual alleles was difficult when HLA alleles, especially DR and DQ, strongly co-occurred. Cytomegalovirus status was reported to be diagnosed by the classifier with high specificity and sensitivity in both the original and validation cohorts. Linkage disequilibrium might explain the correlated functional status among segregating V segments, but an unknown experimental factor could not be ruled out. For the cohort, immune exposure information was limited to CMV serostatus. Because the 87-base-pair reads could not distinguish some IMGT-functional V segments, including TRBV6-2 and TRBV6-3, those segments were excluded. Sequencing depth was assumed to be roughly uniform across donors in the presence/absence analyses, though that assumption may not hold.

Based on the germline V gene (reference sequence), the CDR1 and CDR2 sequences are MNHEY and SMNVEV. CDR3 length: 15 amino acids, cysteine to phenylalanine. Here the CDR3 DNA is all that survives: 45 bases in frame from base 1. After removal of 8 bases from V and 4 bases from J, the junction retains 11 bases not matched to a gene. The source material was PBMCs. The origin of this receptor is a boy younger than 18 in good health and CMV-seronegative. This chain joins TRBV27 to TRBJ2-3, with 8 bases matching TRBD2. This receptor carries the CDR3 CASPPGGGQADTQYF. At the DNA level, the sequence is TGTGCCAGCCCCCCCGGGGGGGGCCAGGCAGATACGCAGTATTTT.